This T cell receptor beta chain was recovered during a study of shared clonotypes between healthy human individuals. General study points: It was only blood that was sampled, and tissue repertoires likely differ. With few donors, the genetic and exposure-history diversity represented was limited. The expectation was that sequencing depth would affect clonotype sharing among donors.

Trimming cost V 3 bases and J 10 bases, with 10 bases left between them. CDR1 is SEHNR and CDR2 is FQNEAQ in the germline V gene (reference sequence). CDR3 length: 12 amino acids. Details on this clone: Its antigen is undetermined.

Each unsorted sample relied on about 100 million PBMCs as its source of genomic DNA. Using immunoSEQ multiplex PCR, the repertoire was profiled, and TCRdb retains in-frame clones only, with some absent. The sample has roughly 500,000 clones, roughly 83% seen once; the top ten hold roughly 13%. The chain joins TRBV7-9 to TRBJ2-1; D uncertain. The receptor was derived from a woman aged 40 to 50 in good health. Some clones in this sample may be carry-over from other donors' samples. Sequenced: PBMCs. Written as DNA, the CDR3 is TGTGCCAGCAGCTTCGCCGGGCCCGAGCAGTTCTTC. Protein: CASSFAGPEQFF.